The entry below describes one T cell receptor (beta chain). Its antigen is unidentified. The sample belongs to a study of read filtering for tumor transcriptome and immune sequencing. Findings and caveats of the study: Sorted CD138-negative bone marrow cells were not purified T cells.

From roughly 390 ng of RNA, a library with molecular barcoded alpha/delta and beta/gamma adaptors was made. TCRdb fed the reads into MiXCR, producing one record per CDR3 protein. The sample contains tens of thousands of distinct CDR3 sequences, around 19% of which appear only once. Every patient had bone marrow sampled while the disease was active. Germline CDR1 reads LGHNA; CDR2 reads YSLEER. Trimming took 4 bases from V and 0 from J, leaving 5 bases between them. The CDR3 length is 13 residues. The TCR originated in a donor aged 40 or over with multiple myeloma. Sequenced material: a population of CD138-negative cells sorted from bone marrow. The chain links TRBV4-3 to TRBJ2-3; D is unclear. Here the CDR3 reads CASSRQSTDTQYF. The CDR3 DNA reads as TGCGCCAGCAGCCGACAAAGCACAGATACGCAGTATTTT.